This entry lists 21 T cell receptor beta chains sequenced from one sample in a study of shared clonotypes between healthy human individuals. It was CD45RO-negative cells, positively selected for CCR7, that made up naive CD8 cells, with terminally differentiated effector memory CD45RA+ cells excluded. Data came from immunoSEQ multiplex PCR; TCRdb stores just in-frame clones and leaves some out. This sample has hundreds of thousands of clones, with about 95% found just once. Sequenced: naive CD8+ T cells sorted from blood. The receptors stem from a young woman in good health.

This clone was detected only once. The chain is built from TRBV27 and TRBJ2-7; the match to TRBD2 covers 7 bases. The CDR3 totals 15 residues. Trimming removed 3 bases from V and 3 bases from J; junction bases left unmatched: 8. Germline CDR1 and CDR2: MNHEY and SMNVEV (reference sequence). The CDR3 DNA reads as TGTGCCAGCAGTTTGGGTGGCGGGAGCGTCTACGAGCAGTACTTC. Encoded protein: CASSLGGGSVYEQYF.

This clone was observed once. The J gene is TRBJ1-1, the V gene TRBV9; D ambiguous. Germline V gives CDR1 SGDLS, CDR2 YYNGEE. V lost 6 bases to trimming and J lost 8 bases, with 20 bases between them. The CDR3 runs 14 residues. This chain's CDR3 is CASNPLVAPGEAFF. The CDR3 DNA reads as TGTGCCAGCAACCCTCTGGTGGCACCTGGGGAAGCTTTCTTT.

This sequence joins TRBV27 and TRBJ1-4; D is unresolved. The germline V gene has CDR1 MNHEY and CDR2 SMNVEV (reference sequence). The CDR3 extends over 13 amino acids. The germline V and J ends were trimmed by 5 bases and 0 bases, with 4 bases remaining between them. DNA for the CDR3: TGTGCCAGCAGTGCTACAACTAATGAAAAACTGTTTTTT. This translates into CASSATTNEKLFF.

This chain connects TRBV5-1 to TRBJ1-4, with a possible D match to TRBD1 (6 bases). V lost 7 bases and J 5 bases, leaving 21 bases between the germline ends. The CDR3 extends over 16 amino acids. The germline V gene encodes CDR1 SGHRS and CDR2 YFSETQ. The DNA for the CDR3 is TGCGCCAGCCGAACGGCCGGACAGCTTGGAAATGAAAAACTGTTTTTT. It encodes CASRTAGQLGNEKLFF.

This chain links TRBV7-2 with TRBJ2-5; no clear D gene. This CDR3 is 15 amino acids long. CDR1 and CDR2 from the germline V gene are SGHTA and FQGNSA. The ends were cut back, 1 base at V and 3 bases at J, with 12 bases in the middle. DNA for the CDR3: TGTGCCAGCAGCTTAGGACGGACCTTGGAAGAGACCCAGTACTTC. Its translation is CASSLGRTLEETQYF.

This clone has a handful of counts. The chain couples TRBV7-9 to TRBJ1-2, with a possible D match to TRBD1 (5 bases). The CDR3 covers 14 residues. V was trimmed by 5 bases and J by 4 bases, leaving 14 bases between them. The germline V gene encodes CDR1 SEHNR and CDR2 FQNEAQ (reference sequence). The CDR3 sequence: CASSLIGRGYGYTF. CDR3 nucleotide sequence: TGTGCCAGCAGCCTCATAGGGAGGGGCTATGGCTACACCTTC.

CDR3 sequence (DNA): TGCAGCGTTCCCCGGGGTGACGAGACCCAGTACTTC. Amino acids: CSVPRGDETQYF. The rearrangement joins TRBV29-1 to TRBJ2-5; weak D call: TRBD2 (5 bases). Germline V gene sequence: CDR1 SQVTM, CDR2 ANQGSEA. The CDR3 covers 12 residues. V lost 5 bases to trimming and J lost 5 bases, with 12 bases between them.

As regards this clone: At the DNA level, this CDR3 is encoded by other sequences in the same sample as well. V and J are TRBV9 and TRBJ1-2; TRBD1 agrees at 9 bases. This CDR3 is built from 15 residues. The germline gives CDR1 SGDLS, CDR2 YYNGEE. The junction had 11 bases not matched to a gene; V was cut back by 3 bases and J by 8 bases. The CDR3 spells CASSASPGQGDGYTF. The CDR3 nucleotides are TGTGCCAGCAGCGCTTCTCCGGGACAGGGAGACGGCTACACCTTC.

This sequence joins TRBV5-4 and TRBJ2-2; TRBD2 might be the D (6 bases). V lost 4 bases and J 5 bases, leaving 18 bases between the germline ends. The CDR3 spans 16 residues. Germline V CDR1 and CDR2: SGHNT, YYREEE (reference sequence). Written as DNA, the CDR3 is TGTGCCAGCAGCCCGAGCGTCCGCGGGGAAACCGGGGAGCTGTTTTTT. Its protein is CASSPSVRGETGELFF.

The chain uses TRBV13 and TRBJ2-7; 11 bases match TRBD2. V dropped 4 bases and J dropped 2; count of bases not matched to a gene: 7. This CDR3 has 16 residues. Germline CDR1 reads PRHDT; CDR2 reads FYEKMQ (reference sequence). The CDR3 loop is CASSWSGGLAAYEQYF. As DNA, the CDR3 is TGTGCCAGCAGCTGGAGCGGGGGACTAGCGGCCTACGAGCAGTACTTC.

As regards this clone: This same CDR3 is encoded by further DNA sequences in the sample. The rearrangement joins TRBV15 to TRBJ2-7; D is perhaps TRBD2 (5 bases). The CDR3 covers 15 residues. V was trimmed by 1 base and J by 0 bases, leaving 10 bases between them. Germline CDR1 reads LNHNV; CDR2 reads YYDKDF (reference sequence). The CDR3 coding sequence is TGTGCCACCAGCAGAGGATCGGGGAGCTCCTACGAGCAGTACTTC. Protein sequence: CATSRGSGSSYEQYF.

The chain uses TRBV5-1 and TRBJ2-7, with D tentatively TRBD1 (6 bases). Germline-derived CDR1 and CDR2 are SGHRS and YFSETQ. This CDR3 contains 14 residues. Deletions cut 1 base from V and 5 bases from J, with 13 bases between. The CDR3 loop is CASSLSQGLDEQYF. CDR3 nucleotides: TGCGCCAGCAGCTTGTCACAGGGTCTCGACGAGCAGTACTTC.

The chain couples TRBV28 to TRBJ1-6, with 7 bases identical to TRBD1. Germline V gene lookup returns CDR1 MDHEN and CDR2 SYDVKM. V was clipped by 6 bases and J by 7 bases; unmatched bases: 12. The CDR3 loop spans 16 amino acids. CDR3 residues: CASRTPRTGLNSPLHF. CDR3 coding DNA: TGTGCCAGCAGAACTCCCCGGACAGGCCTCAATTCACCCCTCCACTTT.

The J gene is TRBJ1-2, the V gene TRBV28, with 8 bases identical to TRBD1. CDR3 length: 14 amino acids. J was trimmed by 8 bases and V by 4 bases; bases with no gene match: 9. CDR1 and CDR2 (germline): MDHEN, SYDVKM. DNA for the CDR3: TGTGCCAGCAGTTCCCGACGGACAGGGAGAGGCTACACCTTC. It specifies CASSSRRTGRGYTF.

This clone was observed once. V usage is TRBV6-1 and J usage is TRBJ2-7; D unresolved. V shed 4 bases and J shed 4 bases, with 14 bases lying between them. Germline V gene sequence: CDR1 MNHNS, CDR2 SASEGT. The CDR3 contains 14 residues. The CDR3 coding sequence is TGTGCCAGCAGTGGGGTGTCCGAAGTATACGAGCAGTACTTC. It encodes CASSGVSEVYEQYF.

The V and J genes are TRBV6-6 and TRBJ2-7, with D unclear. This CDR3 has 15 amino acids. Germline V CDR1 and CDR2: MNHNY, SVGAGI (reference sequence). V dropped 2 bases and J dropped 2 bases, with 13 bases sitting between them. The DNA for the CDR3 is TGTGCCAGCAGTTACGTCGCGCTGAGGCCCTACGAGCAGTACTTC. Amino acids: CASSYVALRPYEQYF.

This chain connects TRBV28 to TRBJ1-1; tentative D call: TRBD1 (6 bases). V lost 6 bases and J 0 bases, leaving 14 bases between the germline ends. Germline loops: CDR1 MDHEN, CDR2 SYDVKM. CDR3 length: 15 amino acids. CDR3 sequence (DNA): TGTGCCAGCAGACCAGGGGTAATGATGAACACTGAAGCTTTCTTT. This encodes CASRPGVMMNTEAFF. Filled out from reference TRBV28 and TRBJ1-1, the complete variable domain reads DVKVTQSSRYLVKRTGEKVFLECVQDMDHENMFWYRQDPGLGLRLIYFSYDVKMKEKGDIPEGYSVSREKKERFSLILESASTNQTSMYLCASRPGVMMNTEAFFGQGTRLTVV.

V and J are TRBV11-3 and TRBJ2-1, with no clear D. CDR1 and CDR2 (germline): SGHNT, YENEEA. The V gene lost 3 bases and the J gene lost 3 bases, with 6 bases spanning the gap. The CDR3 consists of 13 residues. This CDR3 reads CASSFSGYNEQFF. DNA of the CDR3: TGTGCCAGCAGCTTTTCGGGCTACAATGAGCAGTTCTTC.

The chain joins TRBV25-1 to TRBJ2-5, with D unclear. CDR3 length equals 10 residues. Trimming took off 4 bases at V and 4 bases at J, with 1 base between the two ends. Germline CDR1 reads MGHDK; CDR2 reads SYGVNS. The CDR3 nucleotides are TGTGCCAGCAGTGGAGAGACCCAGTACTTC. It encodes CASSGETQYF.

The V call is TRBV5-1, the J call TRBJ1-1; maybe TRBD1 (6 bases). CDR3 length equals 14 residues. V gave up 4 bases and J gave up 12 bases, with 22 bases separating them. Germline assignment: CDR1 SGHRS and CDR2 YFSETQ. The CDR3 sequence is CASSTMDSLEVSFF. In nucleotides, the CDR3 is TGCGCCAGCAGCACAATGGACAGCTTAGAGGTATCTTTCTTT.

This clone was recorded once. The V call is TRBV4-1, the J call TRBJ1-2; D gene ambiguous. The germline CDR1 and CDR2 sequences are MGHRA and YSYEKL. The CDR3 contains 14 residues. V shed 1 base and J shed 3 bases, with 9 bases lying between them. CDR3 amino acids: CASSQARGDYGYTF. In DNA, the CDR3 is TGCGCCAGCAGCCAAGCCCGAGGAGACTATGGCTACACCTTC.